These 16 T cell receptor beta chains share one sample of origin, sequenced in a study of cytomegalovirus exposure and HLA in healthy donors. This PCR relied on a set of 60 Vbeta primers and 13 Jbeta primers. Produced via immunoSEQ multiplex PCR; TCRdb's table is partial and in-frame only. The sample lists approximately 170,000 clones, around four fifths occurring once. Sequencing input: PBMCs. These receptors all stem from a man between 18 and 29 years old in good health and CMV-seropositive.

The CDR3 bases are TGCGCCAGCAGCCAAGATCTCAGGCAGATGAACACTGAAGCTTTCTTT. It yields the protein CASSQDLRQMNTEAFF. The rearrangement links TRBV4-1 to TRBJ1-1; no firm D call. The germline V gene encodes CDR1 MGHRA and CDR2 YSYEKL. Deletions cut 0 bases from V and 0 bases from J, with 11 bases between. The CDR3 contains 16 residues.

The rearrangement joins TRBV18 to TRBJ2-5; 7 positions match TRBD1. CDR1 is KGHSH and CDR2 is LQKENI in the germline V gene. V lost 6 bases, J lost 7 bases, and 11 bases stayed unmatched. This CDR3 spans 14 amino acids. CDR3: CASSGLTGLATQYF. The CDR3, as DNA: TGTGCCAGCTCGGGCCTGACAGGGTTGGCGACCCAGTACTTC.

The chain combines TRBV4-2 with TRBJ1-5; no clear D gene. Per germline, CDR1 LGHNA and CDR2 YNFKEQ. The V end lost 4 bases, the J end lost 6 bases, and 13 bases lay between the germline ends. This CDR3 contains 14 residues. The CDR3 DNA is TGTGCCAGCAGCCCCCGCCTAGGAGGTCAGCCCCAGCATTTT. Translating gives CASSPRLGGQPQHF.

This clone was observed a few times. The chain employs TRBV4-1 and TRBJ2-3, with no clear D. Trimming took off 1 base at V and 5 bases at J, with 13 bases between the two ends. The CDR3 runs 15 residues. CDR1 is MGHRA and CDR2 is YSYEKL in the germline V gene. The CDR3 DNA is TGCGCCAGCAGCCAAGTTTACGGCGGTCAAGATACGCAGTATTTT. Amino acid sequence: CASSQVYGGQDTQYF.

The chain uses TRBV27 and TRBJ2-1; D is ambiguous. V gave up 6 bases and J gave up 13 bases, with 13 bases separating them. Germline CDR1 MNHEY, CDR2 SMNVEV (reference sequence). CDR3 length: 11 residues. CDR3 amino acids: CASRMGLKQFF. In nucleotides, the CDR3 is TGTGCCAGCAGGATGGGCCTTAAACAGTTCTTC.

The chain uses TRBV6-5 and TRBJ1-2; 8 bases agree with TRBD1. Trimming at V came to 4 bases and at J to 3 bases, leaving 7 bases not matched to a gene. The CDR3 consists of 15 residues. In germline, CDR1 is MNHEY, CDR2 SVGAGI. The CDR3 loop reads CASSSRDRIYYGYTF. DNA for the CDR3: TGTGCCAGCAGTTCCCGGGACAGGATATACTATGGCTACACCTTC.

The chain couples TRBV6-4 to TRBJ2-7, with 7 nucleotides matching TRBD2. V lost 5 bases, J lost 5 bases, and 12 bases stayed unmatched. Germline lookup yields CDR1 MRHNA and CDR2 SNTAGT. This CDR3 spans 15 amino acids. CDR3 bases: TGTGCCAGCAGTAAAAGCGGGATGGCGAGTGACGAGCAGTACTTC. Its protein is CASSKSGMASDEQYF.

The chain carries TRBV7-8 and TRBJ2-7; TRBD1 agrees at 11 bases. Germline-derived CDR1 and CDR2 are SGHVS and FQNEAQ. V trimming: 1 base; J trimming: 1 base; junction bases outside the gene matches: 6. There are 17 residues in the CDR3. The DNA for the CDR3 is TGTGCCAGCAGCTTAGGGACAGGGGGCTGGTGGTCCTACGAGCAGTACTTC. Residues: CASSLGTGGWWSYEQYF.

V gene TRBV28 combines with J gene TRBJ2-7, with a weak D call TRBD2 (6 bases). CDR3 size: 12 residues. Germline lookup yields CDR1 MDHEN and CDR2 SYDVKM. Trimming removed 2 bases from V and 9 bases from J, with 11 bases in between. Written as DNA, the CDR3 is TGTGCCAGCAGTTTAGGGACTCTCGGGCAGTACTTC. Translating it yields CASSLGTLGQYF.

This clone turned up a few times. V gene TRBV6-1 combines with J gene TRBJ1-3, with D perhaps TRBD1 (6 bases). CDR3 length: 16 residues. Trimming took off 1 base at V and 2 bases at J, with 12 bases between the two ends. The germline V gene encodes CDR1 MNHNS and CDR2 SASEGT. The CDR3 coding sequence is TGTGCCAGCAGTGAAGACAGGGTTATAGCTGGAAACACCATATATTTT. It is translated as CASSEDRVIAGNTIYF.

This chain connects TRBV7-2 to TRBJ2-7, with TRBD2 matching over 10 bases. From germline, CDR1 is SGHTA and CDR2 FQGNSA. The CDR3 contains 15 residues. The ends lost 3 bases at V and 2 bases at J; junction bases unmatched: 4. The CDR3 DNA is TGTGCCAGCAGCTTTACAGCGGGAGGGCCCTACGAGCAGTACTTC. The encoded protein is CASSFTAGGPYEQYF.

This rearrangement joins TRBV27 to TRBJ2-7; perhaps TRBD1 as D (5 bases). CDR1 is MNHEY, CDR2 SMNVEV, per germline (reference sequence). Trimming stripped 5 bases from V and 2 bases from J, with 13 bases between. CDR3 length equals 14 residues. Written as DNA, the CDR3 is TGTGCCAGCAGTGACCTAGGGGCGGCCTACGAGCAGTACTTC. Translation gives CASSDLGAAYEQYF.

This sequence joins TRBV7-9 and TRBJ2-7, with a weak D call TRBD1 (5 bases). CDR1 and CDR2 (germline): SEHNR, FQNEAQ (reference sequence). The CDR3 runs 12 residues. V was shortened by 5 bases and J by 6 bases, with 11 bases between the two germline ends. The CDR3 coding sequence is TGTGCCAGCAGCGCCCAGGGTTCCGAGCAGTACTTC. It specifies CASSAQGSEQYF.

The chain employs TRBV30 and TRBJ1-2; D might be TRBD1 (5 bases). V was trimmed by 2 bases and J by 7 bases, leaving 20 bases between them. The CDR3 is 15 residues long. Germline lookup yields CDR1 GTSNPN and CDR2 SVGIG (reference sequence). The CDR3 here is CAWSPGGVIFSGYTF. CDR3 sequence (DNA): TGTGCCTGGAGTCCTGGGGGGGTGATCTTCAGTGGCTACACCTTC.

This chain uses TRBV5-8 with TRBJ2-3; D is perhaps TRBD2 (6 bases). CDR1 and CDR2 from the germline V gene are SGHTS and YDEGEE. The V end lost 3 bases, the J end lost 2 bases, and 19 bases lay between the germline ends. This CDR3 spans 17 amino acids. The CDR3 here is CASSSPGIAAYTDTQYF. The DNA for the CDR3 is TGTGCCAGCAGCTCCCCGGGGATAGCGGCTTACACAGATACGCAGTATTTT.

The chain couples TRBV9 to TRBJ2-3; possibly TRBD2 for D (6 bases). V was clipped by 3 bases and J by 10 bases, with 18 bases between them. Germline V gene sequence: CDR1 SGDLS, CDR2 YYNGEE. The CDR3 contains 14 residues. The CDR3 region is CASSENPTSQAQYF. In DNA form, the CDR3 reads TGTGCCAGCAGCGAGAACCCGACTAGTCAAGCGCAGTATTTT.